This T cell receptor (beta chain) was documented in a study of OX40 agonist ivuxolimab in advanced cancers. CDR3 length equals 13 residues. Germline values: CDR1 SGHTA, CDR2 FQGTGA. V lost 3 bases to trimming and J lost 9 bases, with 14 bases between them. The table came from immunoSEQ multiplex PCR; TCRdb's copy has only in-frame clones and leaves some out. The table records around 40,000 clones, 82% of them present only once. The receptor was isolated from an adult with an advanced solid tumor such as melanoma, head and neck, liver or kidney cancer. The specimen was CD4+ or CD8+ T cells sorted from blood, collected in a trial of the OX40 agonist ivuxolimab. V is TRBV7-3 and J is TRBJ1-2; perhaps TRBD1 as D (6 bases). Here the CDR3 reads CASSFRGARSYTF. As DNA, the CDR3 is TGTGCCAGCAGCTTTCGGGGGGCGCGGAGCTACACCTTC.